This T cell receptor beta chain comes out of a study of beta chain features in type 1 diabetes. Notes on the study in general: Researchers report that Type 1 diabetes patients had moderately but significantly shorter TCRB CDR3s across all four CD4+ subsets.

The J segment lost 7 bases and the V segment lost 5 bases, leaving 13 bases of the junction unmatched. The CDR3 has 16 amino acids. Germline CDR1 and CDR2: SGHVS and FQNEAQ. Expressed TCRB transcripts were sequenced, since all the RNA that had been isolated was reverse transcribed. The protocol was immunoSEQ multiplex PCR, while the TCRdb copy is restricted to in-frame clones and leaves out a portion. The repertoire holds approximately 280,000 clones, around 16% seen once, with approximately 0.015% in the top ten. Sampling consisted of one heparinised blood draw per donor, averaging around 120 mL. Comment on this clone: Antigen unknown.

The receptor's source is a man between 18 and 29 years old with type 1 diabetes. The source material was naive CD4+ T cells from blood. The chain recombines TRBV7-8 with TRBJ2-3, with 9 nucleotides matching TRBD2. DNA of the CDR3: TGTGCCAGCAGCCCTAAGGCGAGCGGGAGGATCTATACGCAGTATTTT. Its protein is CASSPKASGRIYTQYF. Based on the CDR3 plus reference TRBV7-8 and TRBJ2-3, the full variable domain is GAGVSQSPRYKVAKRGQDVALRCDPISGHVSLFWYQQALGQGPEFLTYFQNEAQLDKSGLPSDRFFAERPEGSVSTLKIQRTQQEDSAVYLCASSPKASGRIYTQYFGPGTRLTVL.